This TCR beta chain was sequenced in a study of T cells in localized non-small cell lung cancer (dated by TCRdb to between 2020 and 2021). As for the study more broadly: The study analyzed T cell repertoires of approximately 240 early-stage NSCLC patients, comparing tumors and uninvolved tumor-adjacent lungs. The cohort was made up of around 250 treatment-naive NSCLC patients whose localized lung tumors had been resected. Of the NSCLC patients, around 130 were male and approximately 97 were female, and the mean age was approximately 66 years. The investigation overall reported the following: Higher T cell density in blood was associated with longer overall survival, whereas higher clonality in adjacent lung was associated with shorter survival. Because multi-region sequencing of the tumors was not done, intratumor heterogeneity could not be ruled out. Of the top 100 tumor clones, a median of roughly 57 were detected in paired uninvolved adjacent lung; 28 were also among that lung's top 100. Because the study design was exploratory, TCR variables were selected using unadjusted p-values without false-discovery rate correction. Uninvolved tumor-adjacent lung showed the highest T cell clonality, higher than tumor, which suggests more focused antigenic responses in the uninvolved tumor-adjacent lung.

The immunoSEQ Assay was used to sequence TCR beta CDR3 regions from DNA. The original pipeline was this. To compute T cell density, TCR beta template counts were normalized to usable DNA, which was estimated by amplifying housekeeping genes. Using the preseqR package, richness was estimated by extrapolating to 120,000 templates for tissue samples and 400,000 templates for PBMC samples. Clonality was defined as one minus Pielou's evenness. Tissue-enriched TCRs were identified by differential abundance testing using productive amino-acid clonotypes, minimum total count 5 and alpha 0.1. Repertoire overlap between compartments was quantified with the Jaccard Index and Morisita Overlap Index. GLIPH clustered TCR beta CDR3s with public tetramer-defined viral CDR3s; viral motifs required at least three viral sequences plus V-gene enrichment. Drawn from immuneACCESS, this table holds only the in-frame rearrangements with V and J called that TCRdb kept. Clones are partly lost; checked studies trace under half to an unresolved V gene and leave the rest unexplained. The DNA was the basis for D and trimming; V, J and clone size are from that table. The sample records fewer than 90,000 clones, roughly 80% of which are singletons. Of the sample, about 19% is held by the ten largest clones.

Points on this clone: Its antigen is not yet known. No base-level quality is on record; no much larger clone is a single base apart.

At diagnosis, peripheral blood, uninvolved tumor-adjacent lung and tumor were collected and stored as a combination of fresh-frozen and FFPE material. Blood samples were analyzed as peripheral blood mononuclear cells for TCR repertoire profiling. Based on the germline V gene, the CDR1 and CDR2 sequences are SGHTA and FQGTGA. V has 4 bases trimmed and J has 5 bases trimmed; junction bases matching no gene number 2. The CDR3 holds 15 amino acids from the cysteine to the phenylalanine. Just CDR3 DNA is preserved here, 45 bases in frame from base 1. Recombination joined TRBV7-3 with TRBJ2-2; TRBD2 matches 12 bases in the middle. This clonotype was obtained from a man aged 40-75 years with stage II squamous cell lung carcinoma. The specimen comprised PBMCs, sampled before any cancer treatment. The DNA sequence is TGTGCCAGCAGCTCACTAGCGGGAGGAACCGGGGAGCTGTTTTTT. This gives the protein CASSSLAGGTGELFF.